A selection of T cell receptor beta chains follows, all from one sample in a study of T cells in Graves' hyperthyroidism and ophthalmopathy. TCRdb re-called the multiplex PCR reads with MiXCR, one entry per CDR3 protein. The data hold about 460,000 distinct CDR3 sequences, with roughly 23% observed a single time. The sample consisted of blood. Receptors were obtained from an older woman with Graves' ophthalmopathy. CDR3s include the opening cysteine and the closing phenylalanine or tryptophan. A D gene is named only where the DNA matches it firmly. The size of a clone is reported for some rows only, either as once, few or many, or as a class for expanded clones.

v_call,d_call,clone_size,j_call,cdr3_nt,cdr3_aa
TRBV10-3,.,few,TRBJ1-1,TGTGCCATCAGTGAGTCAGTGTCCTACACTGAAGCTTTCTTT,CAISESVSYTEAFF
TRBV5-1,TRBD1,many,TRBJ1-1,TGTGCCAGCAGCTTAGATCCAGGGGGGGGGACTGAAGCTTTCTTT,CASSLDPGGGTEAFF
TRBV27,.,many,TRBJ2-1,TGTGCCAGCAGCTTCAGTCGGTACAATGAGCAGTTCTTC,CASSFSRYNEQFF
TRBV6-1,.,.,TRBJ2-2,TGTGCCAGCAGGGTGGGGAGGACGAACACCGGGGAGCTGTCTTTT,CASRVGRTNTGELSF
TRBV9,TRBD1,few,TRBJ2-2,TGTGCCAGCAGCGTAGCGGCAGGGGGATACACCGGGGAGCTGTTTTTT,CASSVAAGGYTGELFF
TRBV6-2/TRBV6-3,.,many,TRBJ2-3,TGTGCCAGCAGTTACTCGAGACCAGATACGCAGTATTTT,CASSYSRPDTQYF
TRBV11-2,.,many,TRBJ2-1,TGTGCCAGCAGTCCTTGGCGGGGAGCCTACAATGAGCAGTTCTTC,CASSPWRGAYNEQFF
TRBV6-1,.,.,TRBJ2-3,TGTGCCACGACTCGGAGGGGTTTGGCAGATACGCAGTATTTT,CATTRRGLADTQYF
TRBV6-5,.,many,TRBJ2-7,TGTGCCAGCAGCTACCTCTACGAGCAGTACTTC,CASSYLYEQYF
TRBV2,TRBD2,.,TRBJ2-7,TGTGCCAGCAGGGTGGCAGCGGGAGGCTACGAGCAGTACTTC,CASRVAAGGYEQYF
TRBV6-1,.,few,TRBJ2-3,TGTGCCAGCAGACGGGACGTCACAGATACGCAGTATTTT,CASRRDVTDTQYF
TRBV5-5,.,few,TRBJ2-1,TGTGCCAGCAGCCCTGCGTCCCGCCGCGGCTTCAATGAGCAGTTCTTC,CASSPASRRGFNEQFF
TRBV7-9,TRBD1,many,TRBJ2-1,TGTGCCAGCAGCTTCCCGGGACAGAGCTTCTACAATGAGCAGTTCTTC,CASSFPGQSFYNEQFF
TRBV12-3/TRBV12-4,TRBD2,many,TRBJ2-7,TGTGCCAGCAGTTTTAAAGCGGGAGTTTATGAGCAGTACTTC,CASSFKAGVYEQYF
TRBV2,.,few,TRBJ1-5,TGTGCCAGCAGGGACCGTAGCAATCAGCCCCAGCATTTT,CASRDRSNQPQHF
TRBV3-1,.,few,TRBJ1-3,TGTGCCAGCGGAAACGCTGGAAACACCATATATTTT,CASGNAGNTIYF
TRBV2,.,many,TRBJ1-1,TGTGCCAGCAGCGGCGGGGGCACTGAAGCTTTCTTT,CASSGGGTEAFF
TRBV27,.,.,TRBJ2-7,TGTGCCAGCAGCCCTGGGGGTGGGTACTCCTACAATGAGCAGTACTTC,CASSPGGGYSYNEQYF
TRBV7-9,.,few,TRBJ2-7,TGTGCCAGCACCTGTTACTCAGTTCGACCGCCCTACGAGCAGTACTTC,CASTCYSVRPPYEQYF
TRBV7-6,TRBD1,many,TRBJ1-1,TGTGCCAGCAGCAGACAGGGAGGTTACACTGAAGCTTTCTTT,CASSRQGGYTEAFF
TRBV7-6,.,once,TRBJ1-6,TGTGCCAGCAGACCCGGGAAAGGGGCCTATAATTCACCCCTCCACTTT,CASRPGKGAYNSPLHF
TRBV27,.,.,TRBJ2-2,TGTGCCAGCAGTTTTTTCGGGGACGGAGGGAACACCGGGGAGCTGTTTTTT,CASSFFGDGGNTGELFF
TRBV6-1,.,.,TRBJ2-4,TGTGCCAGCAGTGAAGTGTTGGGCATTCAGTACTTC,CASSEVLGIQYF
TRBV4-1,TRBD1,.,TRBJ2-7,TGCGCCAGCAGCCAACCCCTTGGGGGACAGGGGAGGTACGAGCAGTACTTC,CASSQPLGGQGRYEQYF
TRBV3-1,TRBD2,.,TRBJ2-7,TGTGCCAGCAGTCTTACTAGCGGGGCCGCTCAGTTAAACTACGAGCAGTACTTC,CASSLTSGAAQLNYEQYF
TRBV19,.,many,TRBJ1-5,TGTGCCAGTAGAAAATCACAGGGAACCGGGAGTCAGCCCCAGCATTTT,CASRKSQGTGSQPQHF
TRBV2,TRBD2,many,TRBJ2-1,TGTGCCAGCAGTAGCGGGAGGAGCTCCTACAATGAGCAGTTCTTC,CASSSGRSSYNEQFF
TRBV15,TRBD2,few,TRBJ2-3,TGTGCCACCAGCAGAGATAGGGGACTAGCGATCACAGATACGCAGTATTTT,CATSRDRGLAITDTQYF
TRBV12-3/TRBV12-4,TRBD2,many,TRBJ2-1,TGTGCCACCGACGGCGGGACTAGCGGCCTCCACTCCTACAATGAGCAGTTCTTC,CATDGGTSGLHSYNEQFF
TRBV19,.,.,TRBJ2-2,TGTGCCAGTAGATTACTAGCCCCGAACACCGGGGAGCTGTTTTTT,CASRLLAPNTGELFF
TRBV6-5,.,few,TRBJ1-1,TGTGCCAGCAGTTACTCGAGTACGGGGGGCACTGAAGCTTTCTTT,CASSYSSTGGTEAFF
TRBV5-5,.,few,TRBJ1-5,TGTGCCAGCAGCTTGTCTGGGTTAATACAGCCCCAGCATTTT,CASSLSGLIQPQHF
TRBV7-2,.,.,TRBJ1-2,TGTGCCAGCAGCTTATCCGTCCCTCGGGACGACTATGGCTACACCTTC,CASSLSVPRDDYGYTF
TRBV5-1,TRBD1,.,TRBJ2-7,TGCGCCAGCAGCCCAACGACAGGGGGCCGGTACGAGCAGTACTTC,CASSPTTGGRYEQYF
TRBV28,.,few,TRBJ1-1,TGTGCCAGCACCTTAAGTGGGAGGCTGAACACTGAAGCTTTCTTT,CASTLSGRLNTEAFF
TRBV20-1,TRBD2,.,TRBJ2-2,TGCAGTGCCCCGAGGGAGGGATCGATCACCGGGGAGCTGTTTTTT,CSAPREGSITGELFF
TRBV5-1,TRBD1,.,TRBJ2-1,TGCGCCAGCAGCCCCTGGACAGGAAACAATGAGCAGTTCTTC,CASSPWTGNNEQFF
TRBV2,TRBD2,many,TRBJ2-5,TGTGCCAGCAGTTCACCTAGCGGGAGGGGAGAGACCCAGTACTTC,CASSSPSGRGETQYF
TRBV20-1,.,few,TRBJ1-2,TGCAGTGCTAGAGACACCGGGTCCGAAGGTGGCTACACCTTC,CSARDTGSEGGYTF
TRBV30,.,few,TRBJ1-1,TGTGCCTGGAGTCCACAAGGACGCCGGATGAACACTGAAGCTTTCTTT,CAWSPQGRRMNTEAFF
TRBV7-2,.,many,TRBJ2-1,TGTGCCAGCAGCTCCGGGACTGAAAGGGGTGAGCAGTTCTTC,CASSSGTERGEQFF
TRBV7-9,TRBD2,.,TRBJ2-1,TGTGCCAGCAGCACTGGGACTAGCGGGATGGGGTGGTATGAGCAGTTCTTC,CASSTGTSGMGWYEQFF
TRBV3-1,TRBD2,few,TRBJ2-3,TGTGCCAGCAGCCGGACTAGCGGACTCACAGATACGCAGTATTTT,CASSRTSGLTDTQYF
TRBV9,TRBD2,.,TRBJ2-7,TGTGCCAGCAGCGTAGCGGGAGGAAATGACGAGCAGTACTTC,CASSVAGGNDEQYF
TRBV5-1,.,.,TRBJ2-2,TGCGCCAGCAGCTTGGTCCGAGCCTCGACCGGGGAGCTGTTTTTT,CASSLVRASTGELFF
TRBV5-1,.,many,TRBJ2-7,TGCGCCAGCAGCTGGGCAGGGGGGAAGGACGAGCAGTACTTC,CASSWAGGKDEQYF
TRBV6-1,.,few,TRBJ2-2,TGTGCCAGCAGAACGGGGAGCACCGGGGAGCTGTTTTTT,CASRTGSTGELFF
TRBV5-1,TRBD1,.,TRBJ2-7,TGCGCCAGCAGCATAACCGGGACAGGGTCCGAGCAGTACTTC,CASSITGTGSEQYF
TRBV11-2,TRBD1,many,TRBJ2-7,TGTGCCAGCAACTCCTACGGGACAGACGAGCAGTACTTC,CASNSYGTDEQYF
TRBV11-2,.,.,TRBJ1-2,TGTGCCAGCAGCTTAGAACTCGGAGGGAACTATGGCTACACCTTC,CASSLELGGNYGYTF
TRBV19,TRBD1,few,TRBJ1-4,TGTGCCAGTAGTAGTGGGACAGGGGTGTCGACTAATGAAAAACTGTTTTTT,CASSSGTGVSTNEKLFF
TRBV5-1,.,.,TRBJ2-1,TGCGCCAGCAGCCCGGAGGGGAATGAGCAGTTCTTC,CASSPEGNEQFF
TRBV6-2/TRBV6-3,.,.,TRBJ2-2,TGTGCCAGCATTTCCACCACCACCGGGGAGCTGTTTTTT,CASISTTTGELFF
TRBV12-3/TRBV12-4,TRBD1,.,TRBJ1-4,TGTGCCAGCAACCGGGACAGGGGGTTTGGAACTAATGAAAAACTGTTTTTT,CASNRDRGFGTNEKLFF
TRBV20-1,.,.,TRBJ2-6,TGCAGTGCTAGAGGGCCCCCGGGCTCTGGGGCCAACGTCCTGACTTTC,CSARGPPGSGANVLTF
TRBV29-1,TRBD1,.,TRBJ1-2,TGCAGCGTCGTCGACAGGGGGCTCCCGCATGGCTACACCTTC,CSVVDRGLPHGYTF
TRBV11-2,.,.,TRBJ1-4,TGTGCCAGCAGCGGGGGAGAGTTTAATGAAAAACTGTTTTTT,CASSGGEFNEKLFF
TRBV6-2/TRBV6-3,.,.,TRBJ2-1,TGTGCCAGCAGTTCCCCCCAAGGGGTGATCTACAATGAGCAGTTCTTC,CASSSPQGVIYNEQFF
TRBV11-2,.,many,TRBJ2-5,TGTGCCAGCAGCTTAGACCCAGGACGGGCGACCCAGTACTTC,CASSLDPGRATQYF